Sequencing of this T cell receptor (beta chain) was carried out in a study of CD8 T cell repertoires and HIV-1 epitope variants. About the study: Epitopes were three Gag families plus Nef HW9 and YT9. A roughly ten-day culture received IL-2, IL-7 and IL-15 on days 3 and 7. Enriched T cells were co-cultured with equal autologous T cell-negative cells.

Sequencing was performed with immunoSEQ multiplex PCR; in TCRdb, only in-frame clones are kept and a portion is missing. The sample includes 2,500 or so clones, about 69% of them seen just once. This clone is classed as large (0.1 to 1%). What it binds is not known. The clonotype was recovered from a male donor with HIV. The source material was cultured CD8+ T cells derived from PBMCs.

Written as DNA, the CDR3 is TGTGCCAGCAGCTTAGCGGGACAGGGCTCCTACAATGAGCAGTTCTTC. Protein product: CASSLAGQGSYNEQFF. The genes are TRBV7-8 and TRBJ2-1, with 9 bases fitting TRBD1. Germline values: CDR1 SGHVS, CDR2 FQNEAQ. This CDR3 has 16 amino acids. V was clipped by 0 bases and J by 0 bases; unmatched bases: 0.